Listed below are T cell receptor beta chains from one sample, sequenced in a study of blood T cell repertoires in COVID-19. TCRdb's copy holds only in-frame clones and misses some; the assay was immunoSEQ multiplex PCR. The repertoire holds 250,000 to 350,000 clones, 80% to 90% seen once, with around 0.84% in the top ten. Sample: peripheral blood. The receptors stem from a man under 40 with acute or convalescent COVID-19. Both conserved end residues are part of each CDR3.

v_call: TRBV7-6; j_call: TRBJ2-7; cdr3_length: 14; cdr3_aa: CASSYSGGAGEQYF
v_call: TRBV30; j_call: TRBJ2-3; cdr3_length: 14; cdr3_aa: CAWSLKTSTDTQYF
v_call: TRBV3-1/TRBV3-2; j_call: TRBJ1-4; cdr3_length: 14; cdr3_aa: CASRAGQGNEKLFF
v_call: TRBV18; j_call: TRBJ2-5; cdr3_length: 12; cdr3_aa: CASSPEMETQYF
v_call: TRBV5-1; j_call: TRBJ2-1; cdr3_length: 12; cdr3_aa: CASRQGWNEQFF
v_call: TRBV7-3; j_call: TRBJ2-3; cdr3_length: 13; cdr3_aa: CASSLSSADTQYF
v_call: TRBV11-2; j_call: TRBJ1-1; cdr3_length: 15; cdr3_aa: CASSLESSPNTEAFF
v_call: TRBV5-4; j_call: TRBJ2-2; cdr3_length: 14; cdr3_aa: CASSLSQNTGELFF
v_call: TRBV5-6; j_call: TRBJ1-2; cdr3_length: 14; cdr3_aa: CASSPRTGHYGYTF
v_call: TRBV27; j_call: TRBJ1-6; cdr3_length: 13; cdr3_aa: CASTAGAFGSLHF
v_call: TRBV7-8; j_call: TRBJ1-2; cdr3_length: 14; cdr3_aa: CASSLDAESYGYTF
v_call: TRBV19; j_call: TRBJ2-3; cdr3_length: 14; cdr3_aa: CASSERGATDTQYF
v_call: TRBV3-1/TRBV3-2; j_call: TRBJ1-2; cdr3_length: 11; cdr3_aa: CASSGYMGYTF
v_call: TRBV5-6; j_call: TRBJ1-3; cdr3_length: 15; cdr3_aa: CASQGGDTSGNTIYF
v_call: TRBV30; j_call: TRBJ2-2; cdr3_length: 16; cdr3_aa: CAWSASRTDNTGELFF
v_call: TRBV6-6; j_call: TRBJ2-2; cdr3_length: 16; cdr3_aa: CASSTRLAGGLGELFF
v_call: TRBV9; j_call: TRBJ2-3; cdr3_length: 15; cdr3_aa: CASKSGGTSTDTQYF
v_call: TRBV28; j_call: TRBJ2-4; cdr3_length: 15; cdr3_aa: CASSVSGGQGLIQYF
v_call: TRBV28; j_call: TRBJ1-5; cdr3_length: 12; cdr3_aa: CASRSGVQPQHF
v_call: TRBV5-3; j_call: TRBJ2-7; cdr3_length: 13; cdr3_aa: CARSPGLFYEQYF
v_call: TRBV7-8; j_call: TRBJ1-4; cdr3_length: 16; cdr3_aa: CASSLGGTGDNEKLFF
v_call: TRBV10-3; j_call: TRBJ2-1; cdr3_length: 15; cdr3_aa: CAIRRTPDPYNEQFF
v_call: TRBV28; j_call: TRBJ1-1; cdr3_length: 15; cdr3_aa: CASRGTGTGDTEAFF
v_call: TRBV10-3; j_call: TRBJ2-1; cdr3_length: 15; cdr3_aa: CAISDPGQGYNEQFF
v_call: TRBV28; j_call: TRBJ2-1; cdr3_length: 12; cdr3_aa: CASNQGVGEQFF
v_call: TRBV7-9; j_call: TRBJ2-7; cdr3_length: 12; cdr3_aa: CASSPGSYEQYF
v_call: TRBV28; j_call: TRBJ2-7; cdr3_length: 13; cdr3_aa: CASSLQGAYEQYF
v_call: TRBV11-3; j_call: TRBJ2-1; cdr3_length: 15; cdr3_aa: CASSLGWTMYNEQFF
v_call: TRBV11-3; j_call: TRBJ2-7; cdr3_length: 12; cdr3_aa: CASSFQGDEQYF
v_call: TRBV6-6; j_call: TRBJ1-6; cdr3_length: 15; cdr3_aa: CASGDAGQGNSPLHF
v_call: TRBV9; j_call: TRBJ2-1; cdr3_length: 11; cdr3_aa: CASSRQVAQFF
v_call: TRBV3-1/TRBV3-2; j_call: TRBJ2-7; cdr3_length: 14; cdr3_aa: CASSRSGGSYEQYF
v_call: TRBV19; j_call: TRBJ1-5; cdr3_length: 14; cdr3_aa: CASSLRSFDQPQHF
v_call: TRBV20-1; j_call: TRBJ1-1; cdr3_length: 11; cdr3_aa: CSNLGNTEAFF
v_call: TRBV4-1; j_call: TRBJ2-3; cdr3_length: 19; cdr3_aa: CASSREWPSGGMDRDTQYF
v_call: TRBV6-5; j_call: TRBJ1-1; cdr3_length: 15; cdr3_aa: CASSRSTGKVAEAFF
v_call: TRBV6-5; j_call: TRBJ1-4; cdr3_length: 14; cdr3_aa: CASRSQGSDEKLFF
v_call: TRBV14; j_call: TRBJ1-4; cdr3_length: 17; cdr3_aa: CASSQEGRGRLNEKLFF
v_call: TRBV24-1; j_call: TRBJ2-1; cdr3_length: 15; cdr3_aa: CATSEGSGEVWEQFF
v_call: TRBV28; j_call: TRBJ1-1; cdr3_length: 13; cdr3_aa: CATRDTLNTEAFF
v_call: TRBV6-5; j_call: TRBJ1-6; cdr3_length: 14; cdr3_aa: CASSYEGGNSPLHF
v_call: TRBV5-4; j_call: TRBJ2-1; cdr3_length: 14; cdr3_aa: CASRDERGWNEQFF
v_call: TRBV2; j_call: TRBJ2-3; cdr3_length: 14; cdr3_aa: CASSSLVQADTQYF
v_call: TRBV27; j_call: TRBJ2-1; cdr3_length: 13; cdr3_aa: CASSLFRGDEQFF
v_call: TRBV28; j_call: TRBJ2-2; cdr3_length: 14; cdr3_aa: CASSRQGGTGELFF
v_call: TRBV5-1; j_call: TRBJ2-3; cdr3_length: 15; cdr3_aa: CASSLLAGGGDTQYF
v_call: TRBV2; j_call: TRBJ1-5; cdr3_length: 15; cdr3_aa: CASKKMTESNQPQHF
v_call: TRBV6-1; j_call: TRBJ1-6; cdr3_length: 15; cdr3_aa: CASSERTETGSPLHF
v_call: TRBV9; j_call: TRBJ1-1; cdr3_length: 15; cdr3_aa: CASSSTLTGIAEAFF
v_call: TRBV7-3; j_call: TRBJ2-5; cdr3_length: 13; cdr3_aa: CASSRGQGQTQYF
v_call: TRBV6-1; j_call: TRBJ2-2; cdr3_length: 16; cdr3_aa: CASSEGLAGNTGELFF
v_call: TRBV5-5; j_call: TRBJ2-1; cdr3_length: 19; cdr3_aa: CASSFRTGPGLAGVNEQFF
v_call: TRBV7-3; j_call: TRBJ1-1; cdr3_length: 13; cdr3_aa: CASSSQDNTEAFF
v_call: TRBV28; j_call: TRBJ2-7; cdr3_length: 13; cdr3_aa: CASSLRQPPEQYF
v_call: TRBV7-6; j_call: TRBJ2-2; cdr3_length: 17; cdr3_aa: CASSLTSGGTNTGELFF